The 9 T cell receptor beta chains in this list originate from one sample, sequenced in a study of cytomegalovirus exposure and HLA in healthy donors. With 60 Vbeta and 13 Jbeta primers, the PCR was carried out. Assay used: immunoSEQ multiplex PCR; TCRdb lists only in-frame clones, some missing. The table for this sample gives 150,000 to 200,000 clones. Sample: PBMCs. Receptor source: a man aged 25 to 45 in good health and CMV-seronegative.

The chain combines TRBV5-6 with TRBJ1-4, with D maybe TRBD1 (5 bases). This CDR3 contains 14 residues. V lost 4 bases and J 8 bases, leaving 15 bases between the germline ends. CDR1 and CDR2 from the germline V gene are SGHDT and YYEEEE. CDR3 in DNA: TGTGCCAGCAGCCAGGGAGGCTGGGAAGAAAAACTGTTTTTT. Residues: CASSQGGWEEKLFF.

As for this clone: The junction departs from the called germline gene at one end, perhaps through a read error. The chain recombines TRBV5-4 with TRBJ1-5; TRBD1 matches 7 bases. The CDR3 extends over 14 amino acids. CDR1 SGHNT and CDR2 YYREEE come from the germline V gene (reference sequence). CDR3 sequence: CANSLQGSNQPQHF. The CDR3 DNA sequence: TGTGCCAACAGCTTACAGGGGAGCAATCAGCCCCAGCATTTT.

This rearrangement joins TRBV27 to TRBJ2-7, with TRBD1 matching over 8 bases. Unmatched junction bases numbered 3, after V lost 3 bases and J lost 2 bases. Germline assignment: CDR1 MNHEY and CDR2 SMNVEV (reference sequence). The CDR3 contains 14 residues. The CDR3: CASSFNRGAYEQYF. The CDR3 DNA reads TGTGCCAGCAGTTTTAACAGGGGGGCCTACGAGCAGTACTTC.

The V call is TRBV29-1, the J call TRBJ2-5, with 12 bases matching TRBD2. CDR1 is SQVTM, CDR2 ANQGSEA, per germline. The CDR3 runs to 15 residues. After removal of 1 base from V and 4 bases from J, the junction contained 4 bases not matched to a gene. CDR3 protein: CSVEVSGLAGETQYF. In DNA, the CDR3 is TGCAGCGTTGAAGTTTCGGGACTAGCGGGAGAGACCCAGTACTTC.

This chain's CDR3 is CASSWSGAHLTGGLNTEAFF. The CDR3 region has the DNA TGCGCCAGCAGCTGGAGTGGGGCTCACCTTACCGGAGGGCTGAACACTGAAGCTTTCTTT. This chain links TRBV5-1 with TRBJ1-1, with D possibly being TRBD1 (5 bases). This CDR3 is built from 20 residues. Germline CDR1 and CDR2: SGHRS and YFSETQ. Trimming left V 3 bases short and J 0 bases short, with 27 bases between.

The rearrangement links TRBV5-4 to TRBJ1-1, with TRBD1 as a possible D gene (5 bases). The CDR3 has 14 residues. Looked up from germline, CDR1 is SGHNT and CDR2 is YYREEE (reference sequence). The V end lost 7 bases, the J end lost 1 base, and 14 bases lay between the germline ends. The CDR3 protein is CASRLGVGNTEAFF. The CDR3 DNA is TGTGCCAGCCGCCTAGGGGTTGGGAACACTGAAGCTTTCTTT.

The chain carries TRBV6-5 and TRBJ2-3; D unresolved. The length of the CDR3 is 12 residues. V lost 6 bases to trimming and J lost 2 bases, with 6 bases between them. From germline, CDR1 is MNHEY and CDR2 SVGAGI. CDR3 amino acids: CASRSTTDTQYF. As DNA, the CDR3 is TGTGCCAGCAGGAGCACCACAGATACGCAGTATTTT.

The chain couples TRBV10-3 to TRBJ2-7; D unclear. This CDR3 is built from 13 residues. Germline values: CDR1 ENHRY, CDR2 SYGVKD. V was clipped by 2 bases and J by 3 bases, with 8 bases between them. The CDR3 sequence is CAISEGQNYEQYF. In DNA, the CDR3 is TGTGCCATCAGTGAGGGCCAAAACTACGAGCAGTACTTC.

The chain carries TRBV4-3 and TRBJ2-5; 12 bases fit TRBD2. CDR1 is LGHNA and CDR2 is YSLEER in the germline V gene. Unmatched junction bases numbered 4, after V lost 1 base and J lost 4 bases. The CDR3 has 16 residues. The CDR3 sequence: CASSQGASGGAETQYF. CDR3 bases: TGCGCCAGCAGCCAAGGGGCTAGCGGGGGGGCAGAGACCCAGTACTTC.